The text below deals with one TCR beta chain. Its antigen target is currently unknown. Per-base qualities were not stored, and no clone one base away is much larger. Inclusive of the bounding cysteine and phenylalanine, the CDR3 is 11 residues long. The kept DNA is CDR3 alone, 33 bases in frame from the first base. From the germline V gene, CDR1 is LGHNA and CDR2 is YNFKEQ. V was cut back by 0 bases and J by 7 bases, leaving a gap of 1 base between them. The record originates from a study of monozygotic twins with cystic fibrosis (dated by TCRdb to the early 2020s). For context, the study as a whole: Barcoded libraries were prepared from 2.5 to 3.5 micrograms of fragmented DNA with about 15 PCR cycles. Ten female and six male twin pairs, aged about 2.0 to 40 years (median roughly 9.5 years) and mostly children and adolescents, were included in the cohort. Data for three of the twin pairs had previously been reported in another context. To assess genetic influence on V and J gene usage, the study compared TCR beta repertoires within and across 16 monozygotic twin pairs with cystic fibrosis. Twins were ranked among approximately 1,100 cohort participants for weight-for-height and FEVPerc (FEV1 disease centile) on the day of blood sampling. Summary of the overall study and its limitations: Simpson clonality was generally low (median about 0.0095), suggesting a naive-dominated repertoire, with higher clonality in the most severely affected patients. Nucleotide-identical clonotype sharing was significantly higher within monozygotic CF twin pairs than between unrelated CF individuals (P = 0.000026, Mann-Whitney). No association turned up between shared CDR3 numbers and age, concordance or disease severity, and the cohort was small. The greatest similarity to the co-twin was observed for V gene usage in 13 of 16 pairs and for J usage in 8 of 16 pairs, which suggested genetic constraints.

TCR beta CDR3 regions were amplified by multiplex PCR using the immunoSEQ immune profiling system, following the manufacturer's instructions. Sequencing was performed on an Illumina NextSeq system. The original methods were these. The immunoSEQ Analyzer platform handled processing of the sequence data, and clonality was calculated by taking the square root of Simpson's index of productive rearrangements. V and J usage similarity was measured by Jensen-Shannon distance, and CDR3 generation probabilities were computed with OLGA. The immuneACCESS database (August 2020) and VDJdb (December 2020) were searched for shared CDR3 sequences. The table was pulled from immuneACCESS by TCRdb, which kept in-frame rearrangements only. Such tables lose some clones; where checked, under half of the loss comes from unresolved V genes, and the rest has no known cause. The V and J calls and clone size are taken from that table; D and trimming were inferred from the DNA. In this sample the table shows about 32,000 clones, roughly 90% of which occur a single time. Roughly 1% of the sample is taken by the ten largest.

The twin pairs came from the European Cystic Fibrosis Twin and Sibling Study Cohort, a cohort that recruited patients from approximately 160 CF clinics across 14 European countries. Zygosity and CFTR genotype were verified in-house, with zygosity tested by multiplex PCR of nine short tandem repeat loci. Peripheral blood was taken from each twin, and clinical parameters were recorded on the day of blood sampling. Genomic DNA was isolated from peripheral blood cells with phenol/chloroform and kept in TE buffer at 4 degrees C. The sequence came from a girl aged 2 to 10 with cystic fibrosis. The sequenced material came from blood. Rearrangement joined TRBV4-2 to TRBJ2-1, with no confident D gene call. CDR3 loop: CASSQENEQFF. The DNA is TGTGCCAGCAGCCAAGAGAATGAGCAGTTCTTC.